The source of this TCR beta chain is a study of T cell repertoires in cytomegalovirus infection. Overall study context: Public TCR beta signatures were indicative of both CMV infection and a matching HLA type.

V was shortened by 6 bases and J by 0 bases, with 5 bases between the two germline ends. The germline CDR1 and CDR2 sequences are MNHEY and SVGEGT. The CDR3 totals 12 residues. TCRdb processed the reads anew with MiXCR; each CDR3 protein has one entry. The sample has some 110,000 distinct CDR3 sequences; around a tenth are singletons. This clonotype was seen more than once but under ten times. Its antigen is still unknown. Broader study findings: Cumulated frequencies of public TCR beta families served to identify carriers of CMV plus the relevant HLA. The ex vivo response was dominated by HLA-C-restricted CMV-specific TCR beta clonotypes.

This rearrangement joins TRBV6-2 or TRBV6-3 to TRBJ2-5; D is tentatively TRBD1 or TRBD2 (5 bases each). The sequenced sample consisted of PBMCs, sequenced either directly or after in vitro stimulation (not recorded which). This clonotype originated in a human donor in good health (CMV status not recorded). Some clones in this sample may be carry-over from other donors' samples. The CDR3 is CASRGHQETQYF. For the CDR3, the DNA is TGTGCCAGCAGGGGACACCAAGAGACCCAGTACTTC.